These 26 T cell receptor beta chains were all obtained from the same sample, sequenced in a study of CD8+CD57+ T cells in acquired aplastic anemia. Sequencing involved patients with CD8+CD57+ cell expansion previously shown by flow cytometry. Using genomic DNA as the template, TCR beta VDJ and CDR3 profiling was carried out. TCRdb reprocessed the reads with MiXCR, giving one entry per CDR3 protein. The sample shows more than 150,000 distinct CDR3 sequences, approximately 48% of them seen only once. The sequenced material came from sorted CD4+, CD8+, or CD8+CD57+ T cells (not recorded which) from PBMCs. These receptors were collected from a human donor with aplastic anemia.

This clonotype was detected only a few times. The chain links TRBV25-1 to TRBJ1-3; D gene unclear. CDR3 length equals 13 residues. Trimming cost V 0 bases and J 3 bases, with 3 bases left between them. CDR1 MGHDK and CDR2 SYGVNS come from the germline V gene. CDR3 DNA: TGTGCCAGCAGTGAATATGATGGAAACACCATATATTTT. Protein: CASSEYDGNTIYF.

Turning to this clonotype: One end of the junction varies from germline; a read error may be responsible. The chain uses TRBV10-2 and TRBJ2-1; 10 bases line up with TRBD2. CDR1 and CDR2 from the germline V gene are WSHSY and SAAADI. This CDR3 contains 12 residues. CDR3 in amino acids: CASSVSGTSASF. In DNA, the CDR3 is TGTGCCAGCAGCGTATCCGGGACTAGCGCTTCCTTC.

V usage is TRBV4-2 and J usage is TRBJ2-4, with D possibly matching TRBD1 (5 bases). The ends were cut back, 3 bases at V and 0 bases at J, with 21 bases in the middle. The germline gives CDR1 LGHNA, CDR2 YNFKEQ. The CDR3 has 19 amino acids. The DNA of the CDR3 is TGTGCCAGCAGCCACCCTTGGGGCAGGACGGATCTAGCCAAAAACATTCAGTACTTC. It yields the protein CASSHPWGRTDLAKNIQYF.

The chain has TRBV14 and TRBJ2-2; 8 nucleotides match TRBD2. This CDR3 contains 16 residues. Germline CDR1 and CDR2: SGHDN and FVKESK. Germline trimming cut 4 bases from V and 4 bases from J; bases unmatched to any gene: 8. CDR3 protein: CASSLSAGVSTGELFF. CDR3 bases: TGTGCCAGCAGCCTTTCAGCGGGAGTGAGCACCGGGGAGCTGTTTTTT.

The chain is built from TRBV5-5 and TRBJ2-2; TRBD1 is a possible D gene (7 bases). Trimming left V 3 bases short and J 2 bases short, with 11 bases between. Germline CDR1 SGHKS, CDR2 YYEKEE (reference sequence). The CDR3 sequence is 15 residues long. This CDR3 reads CASSYGGGNTGELFF. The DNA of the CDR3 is TGTGCCAGCAGCTACGGAGGGGGCAACACCGGGGAGCTGTTTTTT.

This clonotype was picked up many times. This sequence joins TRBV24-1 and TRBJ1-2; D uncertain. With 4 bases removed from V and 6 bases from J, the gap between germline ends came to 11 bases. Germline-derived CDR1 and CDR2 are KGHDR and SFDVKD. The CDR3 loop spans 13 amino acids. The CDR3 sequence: CATSESGIDGYTF. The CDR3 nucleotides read TGTGCCACCAGTGAGTCCGGGATAGATGGCTACACCTTC.

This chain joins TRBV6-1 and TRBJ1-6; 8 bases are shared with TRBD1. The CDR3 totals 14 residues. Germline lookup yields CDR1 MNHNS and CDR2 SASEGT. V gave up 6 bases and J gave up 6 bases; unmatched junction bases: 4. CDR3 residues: CASRLDRGNSPLHF. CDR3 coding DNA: TGTGCCAGCAGACTTGACAGGGGTAATTCACCCCTCCACTTT.

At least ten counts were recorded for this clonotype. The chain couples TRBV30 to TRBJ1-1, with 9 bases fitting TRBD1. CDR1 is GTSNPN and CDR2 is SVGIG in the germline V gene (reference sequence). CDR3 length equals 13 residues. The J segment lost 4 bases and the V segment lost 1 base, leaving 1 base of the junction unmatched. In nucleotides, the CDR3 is TGTGCCTGGAGTGCGACAGGGGGCACTGAAGCTTTCTTT. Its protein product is CAWSATGGTEAFF.

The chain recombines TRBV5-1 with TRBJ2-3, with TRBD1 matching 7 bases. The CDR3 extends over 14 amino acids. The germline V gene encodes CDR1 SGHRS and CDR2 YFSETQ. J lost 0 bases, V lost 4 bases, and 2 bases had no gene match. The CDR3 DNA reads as TGCGCCAGCAGCAAGGGGGCCAGCACAGATACGCAGTATTTT. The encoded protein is CASSKGASTDTQYF.

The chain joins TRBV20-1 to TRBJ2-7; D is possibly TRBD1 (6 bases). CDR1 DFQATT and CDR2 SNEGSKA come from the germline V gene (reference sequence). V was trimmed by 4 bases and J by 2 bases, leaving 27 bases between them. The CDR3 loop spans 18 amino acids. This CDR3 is CSATRDSPWGHPTYEQYF. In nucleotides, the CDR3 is TGCAGTGCTACACGAGACTCGCCGTGGGGGCACCCCACCTACGAGCAGTACTTC.

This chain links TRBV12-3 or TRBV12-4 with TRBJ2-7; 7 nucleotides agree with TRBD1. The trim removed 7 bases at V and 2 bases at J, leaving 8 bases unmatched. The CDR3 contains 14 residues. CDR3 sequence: CASTWTGKTYEQYF. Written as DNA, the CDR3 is TGTGCCAGCACCTGGACAGGAAAGACCTACGAGCAGTACTTC.

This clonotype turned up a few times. In DNA form, the CDR3 reads TGTGCCATCAGTGGAAGGGGGGCCGCAGATACGCAGTATTTT. Its protein product is CAISGRGAADTQYF. The chain recombines TRBV10-3 with TRBJ2-3, with D perhaps being TRBD1 or TRBD2 (6 bases each). The CDR3 is made up of 14 amino acids. Trimming shortened V by 4 bases and J by 4 bases, and 12 bases separated the two germline ends. Germline lookup yields CDR1 ENHRY and CDR2 SYGVKD.

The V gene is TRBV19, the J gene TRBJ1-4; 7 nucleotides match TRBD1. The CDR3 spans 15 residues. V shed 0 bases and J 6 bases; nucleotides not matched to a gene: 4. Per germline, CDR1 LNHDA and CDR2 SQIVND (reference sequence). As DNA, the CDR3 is TGTGCCAGTAGTATAGATCCCGGGACAGATGAAAAACTGTTTTTT. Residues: CASSIDPGTDEKLFF.

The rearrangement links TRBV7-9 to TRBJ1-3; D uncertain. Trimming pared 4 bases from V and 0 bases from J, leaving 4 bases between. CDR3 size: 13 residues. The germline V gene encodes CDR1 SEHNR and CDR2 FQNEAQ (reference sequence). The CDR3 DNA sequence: TGTGCCAGCAGCTGGGACTCTGGAAACACCATATATTTT. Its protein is CASSWDSGNTIYF.

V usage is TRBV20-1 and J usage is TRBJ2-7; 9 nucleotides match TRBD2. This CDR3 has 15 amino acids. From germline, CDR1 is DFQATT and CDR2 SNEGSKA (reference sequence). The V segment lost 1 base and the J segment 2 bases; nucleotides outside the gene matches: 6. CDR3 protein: CSARVERGVPYEQYF. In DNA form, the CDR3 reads TGCAGTGCTAGAGTGGAGCGGGGGGTACCCTACGAGCAGTACTTC.

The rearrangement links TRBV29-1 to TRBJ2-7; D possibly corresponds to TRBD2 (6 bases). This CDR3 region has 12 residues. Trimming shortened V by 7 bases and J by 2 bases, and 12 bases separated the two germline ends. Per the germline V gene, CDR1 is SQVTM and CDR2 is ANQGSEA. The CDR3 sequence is CSAWGDTYEQYF. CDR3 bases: TGCAGCGCCTGGGGGGATACCTACGAGCAGTACTTC.

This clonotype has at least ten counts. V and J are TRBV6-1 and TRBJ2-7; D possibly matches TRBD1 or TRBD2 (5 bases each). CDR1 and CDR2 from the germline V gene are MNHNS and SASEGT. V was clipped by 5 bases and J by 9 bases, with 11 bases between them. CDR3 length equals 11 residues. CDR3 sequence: CASSRVGGQYF. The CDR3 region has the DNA TGTGCCAGCAGTCGGGTTGGGGGGCAGTACTTC.

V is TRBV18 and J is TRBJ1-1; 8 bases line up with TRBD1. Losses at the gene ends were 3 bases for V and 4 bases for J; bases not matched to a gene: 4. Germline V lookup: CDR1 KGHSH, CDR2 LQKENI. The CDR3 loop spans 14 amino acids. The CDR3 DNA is TGTGCCAGCTCACCCCGACAGGGGTTCACTGAAGCTTTCTTT. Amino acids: CASSPRQGFTEAFF.

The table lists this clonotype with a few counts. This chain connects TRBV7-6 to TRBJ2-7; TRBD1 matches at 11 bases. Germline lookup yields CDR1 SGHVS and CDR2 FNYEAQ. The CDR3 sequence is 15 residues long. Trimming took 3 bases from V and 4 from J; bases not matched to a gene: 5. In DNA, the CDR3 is TGTGCCAGCAGCTTGGGGACAGGGGGACTATACGAGCAGTACTTC. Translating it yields CASSLGTGGLYEQYF.

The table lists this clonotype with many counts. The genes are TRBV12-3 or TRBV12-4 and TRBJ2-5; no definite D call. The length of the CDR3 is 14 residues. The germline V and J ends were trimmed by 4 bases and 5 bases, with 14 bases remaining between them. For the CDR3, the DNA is TGTGCCAGCAGTTACGCCTGGGCCGGGGAGACCCAGTACTTC. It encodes CASSYAWAGETQYF.

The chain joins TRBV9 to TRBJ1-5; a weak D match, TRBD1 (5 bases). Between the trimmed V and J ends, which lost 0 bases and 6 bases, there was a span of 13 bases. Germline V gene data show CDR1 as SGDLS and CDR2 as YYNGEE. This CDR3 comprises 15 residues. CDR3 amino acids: CASSVGRVRGQPQHF. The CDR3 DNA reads TGTGCCAGCAGCGTAGGCAGGGTGAGGGGTCAGCCCCAGCATTTT.

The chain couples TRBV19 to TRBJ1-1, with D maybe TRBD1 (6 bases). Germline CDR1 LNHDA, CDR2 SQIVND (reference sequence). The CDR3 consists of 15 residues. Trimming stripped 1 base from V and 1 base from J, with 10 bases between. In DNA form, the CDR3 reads TGTGCCAGTAGTATAGCCTCGACAGGGAACACTGAAGCTTTCTTT. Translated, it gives CASSIASTGNTEAFF.

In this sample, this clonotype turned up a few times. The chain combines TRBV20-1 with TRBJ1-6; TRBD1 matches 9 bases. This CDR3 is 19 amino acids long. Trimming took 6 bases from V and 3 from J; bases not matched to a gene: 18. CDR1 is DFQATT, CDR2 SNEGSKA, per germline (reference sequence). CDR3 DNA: TGCAGTGCCTACCCCACACTGGACAGGGGAAGGTTCTATAATTCACCCCTCCACTTT. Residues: CSAYPTLDRGRFYNSPLHF.

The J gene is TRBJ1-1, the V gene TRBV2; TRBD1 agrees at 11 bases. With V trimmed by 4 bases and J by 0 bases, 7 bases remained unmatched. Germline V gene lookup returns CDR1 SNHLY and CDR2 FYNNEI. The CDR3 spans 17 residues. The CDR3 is CASSGWTGGAMNTEAFF. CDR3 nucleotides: TGTGCCAGCAGTGGTTGGACAGGGGGCGCGATGAACACTGAAGCTTTCTTT.

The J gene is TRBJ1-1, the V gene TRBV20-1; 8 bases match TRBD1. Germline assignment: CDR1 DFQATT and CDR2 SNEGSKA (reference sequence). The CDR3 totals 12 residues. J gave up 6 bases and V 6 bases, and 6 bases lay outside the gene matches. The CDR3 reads CSAWDRKAEAFF. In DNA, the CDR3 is TGCAGTGCCTGGGACAGGAAGGCTGAAGCTTTCTTT.

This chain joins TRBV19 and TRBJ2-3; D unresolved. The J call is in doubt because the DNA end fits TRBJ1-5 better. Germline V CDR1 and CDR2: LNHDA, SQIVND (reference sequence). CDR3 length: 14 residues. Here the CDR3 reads CASRQSFGTDTQHF. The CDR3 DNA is TGTGCCAGTCGTCAGAGTTTCGGCACAGATACGCAGCATTTT.